What follows are 10 T cell receptor beta chains derived from one specimen sequenced in a study of cytomegalovirus exposure and HLA in healthy donors. Researchers ran the PCR with 60 Vbeta and 13 Jbeta primers. Clones were read by immunoSEQ multiplex PCR, and TCRdb kept only the in-frame ones, dropping some. Here the sample spans roughly 200,000 clones, 81% being singletons. Sample: PBMCs. The receptors shown here come from a man in his forties in good health and CMV-seropositive.

J is TRBJ2-5 and V is TRBV7-7; D is unclear. V was trimmed by 4 bases and J by 1 base, leaving 4 bases between them. The CDR3 consists of 12 residues. CDR1 is SSHAT, CDR2 FNYEAQ, per germline (reference sequence). The CDR3 region has the DNA TGTGCCAGCAGCTCTTCCCAAGAGACCCAGTACTTC. This translates into CASSSSQETQYF.

The chain combines TRBV5-1 with TRBJ2-2, with TRBD2 matching 13 bases. Losses at the gene ends were 4 bases for V and 2 bases for J; bases not matched to a gene: 8. The germline gives CDR1 SGHRS, CDR2 YFSETQ. This CDR3 is built from 18 residues. This CDR3 reads CASSMRTSGGSNTGELFF. The CDR3, as DNA: TGCGCCAGCAGCATGCGGACTAGCGGGGGAAGTAACACCGGGGAGCTGTTTTTT.

This clone has a handful of counts. The chain is built from TRBV5-1 and TRBJ2-2, with 10 bases matching TRBD1. This CDR3 comprises 15 residues. The germline CDR1 and CDR2 sequences are SGHRS and YFSETQ. With 5 bases clipped from V and 6 bases from J, the junction kept 7 bases outside the gene matches. DNA of the CDR3: TGCGCCAGCAGAGCCGGGACAGGGGTGGCCGGGGAGCTGTTTTTT. Translated, it gives CASRAGTGVAGELFF.

The V gene is TRBV18, the J gene TRBJ1-1; 8 bases are shared with TRBD1. After removal of 4 bases from V and 3 bases from J, the junction contained 7 bases not matched to a gene. In germline, CDR1 is KGHSH, CDR2 LQKENI. The CDR3 is 15 amino acids. For the CDR3, the DNA is TGTGCCAGCTCACATACAGGGGGTGTGGACACTGAAGCTTTCTTT. This encodes CASSHTGGVDTEAFF.

The chain employs TRBV6-6 and TRBJ2-2; 8 positions match TRBD1. CDR3 size: 16 residues. Germline values: CDR1 MNHNY, CDR2 SVGAGI (reference sequence). V dropped 4 bases and J dropped 4; count of bases not matched to a gene: 8. CDR3 sequence (DNA): TGTGCCAGCAGTTCGGACAGGGCCCCGGGCACCGGGGAGCTGTTTTTT. It translates to CASSSDRAPGTGELFF.

This clone was detected only a few times. The CDR3 bases are TGTGCCAGCAGTGAAGGGGGACGGGGGAATGAAAAACTGTTTTTT. It codes for CASSEGGRGNEKLFF. This chain uses TRBV2 with TRBJ1-4; possible D gene TRBD1, 5 bases. Trimming removed 1 base from V and 5 bases from J, with 11 bases in between. The CDR3 has 15 amino acids. Looked up from germline, CDR1 is SNHLY and CDR2 is FYNNEI.

V usage is TRBV7-3 and J usage is TRBJ2-1; 8 bases align to TRBD2. The CDR3 sequence is 15 residues long. J was trimmed by 6 bases and V by 2 bases; bases with no gene match: 6. CDR1 and CDR2 (germline): SGHTA, FQGTGA. CDR3 bases: TGTGCCAGCAGCTTATCAGCCGGGGGGGGCAATGAGCAGTTCTTC. This translates into CASSLSAGGGNEQFF.

This chain connects TRBV19 to TRBJ1-1; TRBD1 might be the D (6 bases). V was shortened by 9 bases and J by 6 bases, with 8 bases between the two germline ends. The CDR3 is 10 residues long. Germline CDR1 is LNHDA and CDR2 is SQIVND (reference sequence). CDR3 coding DNA: TGTGCCAGCGGGGGGCCTGAAGCTTTCTTT. This gives the protein CASGGPEAFF.

This chain uses TRBV4-1 with TRBJ2-3; weak D call: TRBD1 (6 bases). CDR1 and CDR2 from the germline V gene are MGHRA and YSYEKL. Trimming left V 5 bases short and J 0 bases short, with 12 bases between. The CDR3 is made up of 15 amino acids. The CDR3 sequence: CASSLGAASTDTQYF. In DNA, the CDR3 is TGCGCCAGCAGCTTGGGGGCGGCGAGCACAGATACGCAGTATTTT.

This clone was counted once. This specimen includes other DNA sequences encoding the same CDR3. The genes are TRBV7-9 and TRBJ2-5; tentatively, D is TRBD2 (6 bases). This CDR3 region has 14 residues. Germline values: CDR1 SEHNR, CDR2 FQNEAQ (reference sequence). V was cut by 0 bases and J by 5 bases, with 10 bases left in between. The CDR3 DNA follows: TGTGCCAGCAGCTTAGCGGGGGGTTGGGAGACCCAGTACTTC. This sequence encodes CASSLAGGWETQYF. The whole variable domain, remainder taken from reference TRBV7-9 and TRBJ2-5, is DTGVSQNPRHKITKRGQNVTFRCDPISEHNRLYWYRQTLGQGPEFLTYFQNEAQLEKSRLLSDRFSAERPKGSFSTLEIQRTEQGDSAMYLCASSLAGGWETQYFGPGTRLLVL.